The subject of this entry is one T cell receptor (beta chain). Its specificity is not known. Profiled with immunoSEQ multiplex PCR; TCRdb holds only in-frame clones, not every one. This table has approximately 100,000 clones, around nine tenths appearing once. The CDR3 runs 14 residues. The V gene lost 1 base and the J gene lost 5 bases, with 12 bases spanning the gap. Germline assignment: CDR1 MGHRA and CDR2 YSYEKL. The sample is drawn from a study of T cell responses to AZD1222 COVID-19 vaccine. Study-level findings and limits: Mostly white British, mostly female donors; authors suggested clonal diversity may be underestimated.

Specimen: peripheral blood, collected on day 0 of AZD1222 vaccination. The sequence came from an adult in good health. The chain carries TRBV4-1 and TRBJ2-7; D gene uncertain. The CDR3 region is CASSQVQKPNEQYV. The DNA for the CDR3 is TGCGCCAGCAGCCAAGTCCAAAAACCCAACGAGCAGTACGTC.